This T cell receptor (beta chain) came from a study of early T cells in non-severe SARS-CoV-2 infection. Study overall: Bulk RNA taken from unsorted whole blood was sequenced, leaving chains unpaired. Findings and caveats of the study: Sequences matched to VDJdb favored anti-spike CD8 responses, while private and CD4 specificities were missed.

Molecules of cDNA were individually given unique molecular identifiers that were attached to them. Using its own MiXCR run on the 5' RACE reads, TCRdb lists one record per CDR3 protein. This table has 90,000 to 130,000 distinct CDR3 sequences, roughly 12% appearing once. The sample holds many counts of this clonotype. The antigen remains unidentified. V was cut by 0 bases and J by 10 bases, with 11 bases left in between. This CDR3 spans 14 amino acids. CDR1 is SGHRS and CDR2 is YFSETQ in the germline V gene. The rearrangement joins TRBV5-1 to TRBJ1-6, with unresolved D. Sequencing was done on a sample of whole blood. This TCR came from an adult who was a healthcare worker with PCR-confirmed SARS-CoV-2 infection or an uninfected control (not recorded which). The CDR3 protein is CASSLVEGWSPLHF. The CDR3 region has the DNA TGCGCCAGCAGCTTGGTAGAGGGATGGTCACCCCTCCACTTT. Complete variable domain (other parts from reference TRBV5-1 and TRBJ1-6): KAGVTQTPRYLIKTRGQQVTLSCSPISGHRSVSWYQQTPGQGLQFLFEYFSETQRNKGNFPGRFSGRQFSNSRSEMNVSTLELGDSALYLCASSLVEGWSPLHFGNGTRLTVT.